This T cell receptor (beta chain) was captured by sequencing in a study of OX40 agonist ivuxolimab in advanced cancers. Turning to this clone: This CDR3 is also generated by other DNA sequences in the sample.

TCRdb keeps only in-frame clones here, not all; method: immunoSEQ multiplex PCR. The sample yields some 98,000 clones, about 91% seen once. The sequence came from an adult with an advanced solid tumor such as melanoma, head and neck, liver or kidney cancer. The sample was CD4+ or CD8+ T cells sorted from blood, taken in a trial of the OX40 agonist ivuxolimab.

CDR3 sequence (DNA): TGTGCCAGTAGTATCGGGAGGGGGCGTCAAGAGACCCAGTACTTC. Encoded protein: CASSIGRGRQETQYF. V is TRBV19 and J is TRBJ2-5, with D perhaps matching TRBD2 (8 bases). Per the germline V gene, CDR1 is LNHDA and CDR2 is SQIVND (reference sequence). The V end was cut by 3 bases, the J end by 2 bases, with 13 bases between. This CDR3 region has 15 residues.